This T cell receptor (beta chain) was captured in a study of OX40 agonist ivuxolimab in advanced cancers. This clone was counted once. Sequencing used immunoSEQ multiplex PCR; TCRdb keeps in-frame clones, though not all of them. The sample has some 94,000 clones, about 96% seen once. The germline V and J ends were trimmed by 5 bases and 3 bases, with 8 bases remaining between them. CDR3 size: 13 residues. Germline V CDR1 and CDR2: LNHDA, SQIVND (reference sequence). Baseline, cycle 4 day 1, and cycle 7 day 1 were the blood sampling points. The origin of this receptor is an adult with an advanced solid tumor such as melanoma, head and neck, liver or kidney cancer. This chain joins TRBV19 and TRBJ2-1, with D hard to call. The starting material was CD4+ or CD8+ T cells sorted from blood, obtained in a trial of the OX40 agonist ivuxolimab. CDR3 bases: TGTGCCAGTAGTGACACCTTCTACAATGAGCAGTTCTTC. This sequence encodes CASSDTFYNEQFF.